This entry lists 31 T cell receptor beta chains sequenced from one sample in a study of CD8+ T cells in alopecia areata. cDNA serving as the sequencing template came from extracted, reverse transcribed RNA. The method was immunoSEQ multiplex PCR; TCRdb's version includes in-frame clones alone and lacks a portion of them. Of about 70,000 clones in the sample, about 45% were seen once. Material: CD8+ T cells sorted from blood, obtained at week 0. These receptors were collected from a human donor with alopecia areata.

The V call is TRBV29-1, the J call TRBJ1-2; D is possibly TRBD1 (6 bases). The ends were cut back, 0 bases at V and 4 bases at J, with 18 bases in the middle. CDR1 and CDR2 (germline): SQVTM, ANQGSEA. This CDR3 has 16 amino acids. The CDR3 protein is CSVEDWGAQGGYGYTF. The CDR3 DNA reads as TGCAGCGTTGAAGATTGGGGCGCACAGGGAGGCTATGGCTACACCTTC.

This rearrangement joins TRBV30 to TRBJ1-2; the D is unclear. The CDR3 spans 11 residues. The V end was cut by 1 base, the J end by 6 bases, with 6 bases between. Germline V gene data show CDR1 as GTSNPN and CDR2 as SVGIG (reference sequence). The CDR3, as DNA: TGTGCCTGGAGTGGAGGTCATGGCTACACCTTC. It specifies CAWSGGHGYTF.

This clone was found many times. The V and J genes are TRBV27 and TRBJ1-1; a weak D match, TRBD1 (6 bases). The CDR3 has 14 amino acids. V dropped 2 bases and J dropped 5 bases, with 12 bases sitting between them. Germline assignment: CDR1 MNHEY and CDR2 SMNVEV (reference sequence). The DNA for the CDR3 is TGTGCCAGCAGTTTACGGGCAGGGGTAACTGAAGCTTTCTTT. Protein product: CASSLRAGVTEAFF.

This clone was seen just once. The chain couples TRBV25-1 to TRBJ2-7; 11 bases are shared with TRBD2. CDR1 and CDR2 from the germline V gene are MGHDK and SYGVNS. V lost 5 bases, J lost 3 bases, and 6 bases stayed unmatched. This CDR3 is 15 amino acids long. In DNA, the CDR3 is TGTGCCAGCAGTCCAATTAGCGGGAGGGTCTACGAGCAGTACTTC. This codes for CASSPISGRVYEQYF.

The DNA of the CDR3 is TGCAGCGTTGCCGGCGGACAGGGCCTCTACGAGCAGTACTTC. Translating it yields CSVAGGQGLYEQYF. The chain carries TRBV29-1 and TRBJ2-7, with 8 bases lining up with TRBD1. CDR1 is SQVTM, CDR2 ANQGSEA, per germline. The CDR3 covers 14 residues. V trimming: 4 bases; J trimming: 3 bases; junction bases outside the gene matches: 8.

The CDR3 nucleotides are TGCAGCGTTGAAGATAACAAGCCTGGAAACACCATATATTTT. Translation gives CSVEDNKPGNTIYF. This rearrangement joins TRBV29-1 to TRBJ1-3; D remains unclear. Trimming stripped 0 bases from V and 2 bases from J, with 8 bases between. CDR1 SQVTM and CDR2 ANQGSEA come from the germline V gene. The CDR3 loop spans 14 amino acids.

This clone appeared once. V and J are TRBV6-5 and TRBJ2-3, with D uncertain. From germline, CDR1 is MNHEY and CDR2 SVGAGI. Trimming took off 0 bases at V and 4 bases at J, with 14 bases between the two ends. This CDR3 spans 16 amino acids. This CDR3 is CASSYSVGFPPDTQYF. In nucleotides, the CDR3 is TGTGCCAGCAGTTACTCCGTGGGGTTCCCGCCAGATACGCAGTATTTT.

This clone was seen just once. The CDR3 protein is CACMFLTGTEAFF. CDR3 coding DNA: TGTGCCTGTATGTTCCTTACGGGCACTGAAGCTTTCTTT. This chain links TRBV30 with TRBJ1-1, with no clear D. CDR3 length: 13 residues. Deletions cut 6 bases from V and 4 bases from J, with 15 bases between. Germline V gene lookup returns CDR1 GTSNPN and CDR2 SVGIG (reference sequence).

This chain connects TRBV28 to TRBJ2-7, with 10 bases lining up with TRBD2. Trimming cost V 2 bases and J 0 bases; bases outside gene matches: 13. In germline, CDR1 is MDHEN, CDR2 SYDVKM. CDR3 length: 19 residues. The DNA of the CDR3 is TGTGCCAGCAGTTTACCCCCTACCACGAGCGGGAGGGTCTCCTACGAGCAGTACTTC. It codes for CASSLPPTTSGRVSYEQYF.

V gene TRBV29-1 combines with J gene TRBJ2-1; tentatively, D is TRBD2 (6 bases). Germline CDR1 and CDR2: SQVTM and ANQGSEA. The CDR3 spans 12 residues. V was clipped by 4 bases and J by 6 bases, with 10 bases between them. For the CDR3, the DNA is TGCAGCGTTGGGGGACTGTCCAATGAGCAGTTCTTC. Protein sequence: CSVGGLSNEQFF.

This clone was seen only a few times. The CDR3 region has the DNA TGTGCCAGCAGTGTTGGGCGGATACAAGAGACCCAGTACTTC. Translation: CASSVGRIQETQYF. V is TRBV2 and J is TRBJ2-5; D gene ambiguous. The germline CDR1 and CDR2 sequences are SNHLY and FYNNEI. The CDR3 totals 14 residues. V was pared by 4 bases and J by 2 bases, with 11 bases between. The variable domain in full, completed from reference TRBV2 and TRBJ2-5, reads EPEVTQTPSHQVTQMGQEVILRCVPISNHLYFYWYRQILGQKVEFLVSFYNNEISEKSEIFDDQFSVERPDGSNFTLKIRSTKLEDSAMYFCASSVGRIQETQYFGPGTRLLVL.

This chain joins TRBV7-9 and TRBJ2-7; 8 bases are a match to TRBD1. CDR1 is SEHNR and CDR2 is FQNEAQ in the germline V gene (reference sequence). The CDR3 is 15 amino acids. J gave up 6 bases and V 4 bases, and 11 bases lay outside the gene matches. DNA for the CDR3: TGTGCCAGCAGCTCGAGGACAGGGCAAGAGTCCGAGCAGTACTTC. It is translated as CASSSRTGQESEQYF.

This chain joins TRBV27 and TRBJ2-7; D possibly corresponds to TRBD2 (5 bases). Trimming left V 8 bases short and J 1 base short, with 18 bases between. The CDR3 runs to 15 residues. Germline CDR1 and CDR2: MNHEY and SMNVEV (reference sequence). The CDR3 spells CASSPRMGGSYEQYF. The CDR3 nucleotides are TGTGCCAGCTCCCCCCGTATGGGCGGGTCCTACGAGCAGTACTTC.

This clone was picked up a small number of times. This chain links TRBV7-9 with TRBJ2-2, with 13 bases identical to TRBD2. The CDR3 has 18 amino acids. Germline V gives CDR1 SEHNR, CDR2 FQNEAQ (reference sequence). J was trimmed by 3 bases and V by 5 bases; bases with no gene match: 9. This CDR3 reads CASSPRAGTSGDTGELFF. The DNA for the CDR3 is TGTGCCAGCAGCCCACGGGCCGGGACTAGCGGGGACACCGGGGAGCTGTTTTTT.

Here the CDR3 DNA reads TGCAGCGTTGAGACGCAAGGCTCCTACAATGAGCAGTTCTTC. It is translated as CSVETQGSYNEQFF. The V gene is TRBV29-1, the J gene TRBJ2-1, with D hard to call. The CDR3 loop spans 14 amino acids. Germline V lookup: CDR1 SQVTM, CDR2 ANQGSEA. V shed 3 bases and J shed 0 bases, with 9 bases lying between them.

The chain combines TRBV9 with TRBJ2-1, with 10 bases that match TRBD2. Germline V gene sequence: CDR1 SGDLS, CDR2 YYNGEE. V lost 0 bases, J lost 6 bases, and 3 bases stayed unmatched. The CDR3 totals 15 residues. In DNA, the CDR3 is TGTGCCAGCAGCGTAGGCGCTAGCGGGAGCAATGAGCAGTTCTTC. Protein sequence: CASSVGASGSNEQFF.

This clone came up a few times. The chain recombines TRBV29-1 with TRBJ1-3; D gene unclear. Trimming removed 3 bases from V and 0 bases from J, with 15 bases in between. The CDR3 consists of 16 residues. The germline gives CDR1 SQVTM, CDR2 ANQGSEA. The CDR3 loop is CSVEDLATISGNTIYF. CDR3 nucleotides: TGCAGCGTTGAGGACCTCGCCACGATCTCTGGAAACACCATATATTTT. The whole variable domain, remainder taken from reference TRBV29-1 and TRBJ1-3, is SAVISQKPSRDICQRGTSLTIQCQVDSQVTMMFWYRQQPGQSLTLIATANQGSEATYESGFVIDKFPISRPNLTFSTLTVSNMSPEDSSIYLCSVEDLATISGNTIYFGEGSWLTVV.

There are a few counts of this clone. In DNA form, the CDR3 reads TGTGCCAGCAGTGAACACCCCTCCCCGGGCGGGGAGCTGTTTTTT. It translates to CASSEHPSPGGELFF. This chain uses TRBV2 with TRBJ2-2; D not certain. Germline V gene data show CDR1 as SNHLY and CDR2 as FYNNEI. The CDR3 is 15 amino acids. V lost 2 bases to trimming and J lost 7 bases, with 14 bases between them.

This clone has just a few counts. V usage is TRBV28 and J usage is TRBJ2-2; D is uncertain. This CDR3 has 14 residues. Germline assignment: CDR1 MDHEN and CDR2 SYDVKM. V shed 2 bases and J shed 6 bases, with 10 bases lying between them. CDR3 sequence reads: CASSLVGNAGELFF. In nucleotides, the CDR3 is TGTGCCAGCAGTTTAGTCGGTAACGCCGGGGAGCTGTTTTTT.

The CDR3 spells CAWSVGATNTEAFF. For the CDR3, the DNA is TGTGCCTGGAGTGTTGGGGCAACGAACACTGAAGCTTTCTTT. The chain is built from TRBV30 and TRBJ1-1; TRBD1 is a possible D gene (5 bases). Per germline, CDR1 GTSNPN and CDR2 SVGIG (reference sequence). V lost 0 bases and J 1 base, leaving 9 bases between the germline ends. The CDR3 has 14 residues.

This rearrangement joins TRBV29-1 to TRBJ2-5; 9 nucleotides align to TRBD1. Germline lookup yields CDR1 SQVTM and CDR2 ANQGSEA. The CDR3 sequence is 15 residues long. The V gene end was trimmed by 6 bases and the J gene end by 4 bases; junction bases not matched to a gene: 12. The CDR3 bases are TGCAGCGTCTACAGGGGGCATGGCCCGTTAGAGACCCAGTACTTC. Amino acid sequence: CSVYRGHGPLETQYF.

The table lists this clone with a few counts. The J gene is TRBJ2-2, the V gene TRBV29-1; D not certain. V lost 4 bases and J lost 6, with 6 bases in between. Germline V gene lookup returns CDR1 SQVTM and CDR2 ANQGSEA. The CDR3 is made up of 11 amino acids. CDR3 coding DNA: TGCAGCGTTGCGGTAGCCGGGGAGCTGTTTTTT. Its protein is CSVAVAGELFF.

The rearrangement uses TRBV6-1 and TRBJ1-4; D call uncertain. The germline CDR1 and CDR2 sequences are MNHNS and SASEGT. Trimming stripped 2 bases from V and 0 bases from J, with 10 bases between. This CDR3 contains 16 residues. DNA for the CDR3: TGTGCCAGCAGTGAAAAGGTGACTGCAACTAATGAAAAACTGTTTTTT. Protein: CASSEKVTATNEKLFF.

The chain carries TRBV30 and TRBJ2-2; weak D call: TRBD2 (6 bases). V was trimmed by 0 bases and J by 1 base, leaving 12 bases between them. Germline values: CDR1 GTSNPN, CDR2 SVGIG (reference sequence). This CDR3 is built from 16 residues. The DNA for the CDR3 is TGTGCCTGGAGTGTGGGGCGGGGCCTGAACACCGGGGAGCTGTTTTTT. It is translated as CAWSVGRGLNTGELFF.

The chain uses TRBV7-6 and TRBJ2-7; D unclear. V gave up 2 bases and J gave up 0 bases, with 8 bases separating them. Germline V gives CDR1 SGHVS, CDR2 FNYEAQ. The CDR3 covers 14 residues. The CDR3, as DNA: TGTGCCAGCAGCTTAACCCCTCGCTCCTACGAGCAGTACTTC. Amino acids: CASSLTPRSYEQYF.

J is TRBJ2-1 and V is TRBV23-1; D may be TRBD1 (6 bases). TRBV23-1 is an ORF, and what it does is uncertain. V lost 3 bases and J 8 bases, leaving 11 bases between the germline ends. This CDR3 is built from 13 residues. CDR3 region: CASSHPGDYEQFF. CDR3 nucleotide sequence: TGCGCCAGCAGTCACCCAGGGGATTATGAGCAGTTCTTC.

This clone was found a few times. The chain is built from TRBV25-1 and TRBJ2-1; maybe TRBD2 (5 bases). V was cut by 5 bases and J by 6 bases, with 14 bases left in between. The germline V gene has CDR1 MGHDK and CDR2 SYGVNS. The CDR3 covers 14 residues. The CDR3 spells CASSYTREGNEQFF. The CDR3 DNA sequence: TGTGCCAGCAGTTACACACGGGAAGGCAATGAGCAGTTCTTC.

The V gene is TRBV29-1, the J gene TRBJ2-7; D is perhaps TRBD1 (6 bases). Germline V gene lookup returns CDR1 SQVTM and CDR2 ANQGSEA. The CDR3 has 12 amino acids. V dropped 6 bases and J dropped 3 bases, with 12 bases sitting between them. The CDR3 protein is CSVIGQNYEQYF. Written as DNA, the CDR3 is TGCAGCGTGATTGGACAGAACTACGAGCAGTACTTC.

The sample holds a few counts of this clone. V usage is TRBV11-2 and J usage is TRBJ2-3; the D gene is possibly TRBD1 (5 bases). CDR1 is SGHAT and CDR2 is FQNNGV in the germline V gene. V lost 1 base and J lost 11, with 19 bases in between. The CDR3 contains 15 residues. CDR3 DNA: TGTGCCAGCAGCTTAGCAGGGCTAGACGTGCTCGGGCAGTATTTT. Translated: CASSLAGLDVLGQYF. The whole variable domain, remainder taken from reference TRBV11-2 and TRBJ2-3, is EAGVAQSPRYKIIEKRQSVAFWCNPISGHATLYWYQQILGQGPKLLIQFQNNGVVDDSQLPKDRFSAERLKGVDSTLKIQPAKLEDSAVYLCASSLAGLDVLGQYFGPGTRLTVL.

This clone was observed a single time. V usage is TRBV7-2 and J usage is TRBJ2-7; 10 positions agree with TRBD2. V trimming: 4 bases; J trimming: 8 bases; junction bases outside the gene matches: 11. The germline V gene has CDR1 SGHTA and CDR2 FQGNSA. The CDR3 covers 15 residues. The CDR3: CASSSEAGGGVKQYF. The CDR3 region has the DNA TGTGCCAGCAGCTCGGAAGCGGGAGGGGGTGTGAAGCAGTACTTC.

The CDR3 spells CSVEDLDSEPYEQYF. DNA of the CDR3: TGCAGCGTTGAAGATCTGGACAGCGAGCCATACGAGCAGTACTTC. The chain employs TRBV29-1 and TRBJ2-7, with D perhaps TRBD1 (6 bases). Germline CDR1 reads SQVTM; CDR2 reads ANQGSEA. The CDR3 totals 15 residues. Trimming took off 0 bases at V and 4 bases at J, with 16 bases between the two ends.